Listed below are T cell receptor beta chains from one sample, sequenced in a study of cytomegalovirus exposure and HLA in healthy donors. Profiling relied on immunoSEQ multiplex PCR, and the TCRdb table lists in-frame clones only, not all of them. Here the sample spans 120,000 to 150,000 clones, just under 80% being singletons. The sequenced material came from PBMCs. Every receptor here comes from a man younger than 45 in good health and CMV-seronegative. CDR3s include the opening cysteine and the closing phenylalanine or tryptophan. A D gene is named only where the DNA matches it firmly. A row's size may be missing; if present it is once, few, many or a size class.

>TRBV21-1|NA|NA
CASSKAKGQGTSGEQYF
>TRBV10-2|NA|NA
CASSVGGGNQPQHF
>TRBV6-4|TRBD1|NA
CASSYDRGLYILHQPQHF
>TRBV18|NA|NA
CASSPDKRTATF
>TRBV6-8|NA|NA
CARGGLVGQETQYF
>TRBV18|NA|NA
CASSPGTGGYNSPLHF
>TRBV7-9|TRBD1|once
CAWRKDRGPGNTIYF
>TRBV5-6|TRBD2|NA
CASSLLSREREQFF
>TRBV4-1|NA|once
CASSQHPTDFEAFF
>TRBV7-9|NA|NA
CASSPRENYGYTF
>TRBV7-6|TRBD2|NA
CASSHTSGGFSDTQYF
>TRBV19|NA|NA
CATRPAGSTDTQYF